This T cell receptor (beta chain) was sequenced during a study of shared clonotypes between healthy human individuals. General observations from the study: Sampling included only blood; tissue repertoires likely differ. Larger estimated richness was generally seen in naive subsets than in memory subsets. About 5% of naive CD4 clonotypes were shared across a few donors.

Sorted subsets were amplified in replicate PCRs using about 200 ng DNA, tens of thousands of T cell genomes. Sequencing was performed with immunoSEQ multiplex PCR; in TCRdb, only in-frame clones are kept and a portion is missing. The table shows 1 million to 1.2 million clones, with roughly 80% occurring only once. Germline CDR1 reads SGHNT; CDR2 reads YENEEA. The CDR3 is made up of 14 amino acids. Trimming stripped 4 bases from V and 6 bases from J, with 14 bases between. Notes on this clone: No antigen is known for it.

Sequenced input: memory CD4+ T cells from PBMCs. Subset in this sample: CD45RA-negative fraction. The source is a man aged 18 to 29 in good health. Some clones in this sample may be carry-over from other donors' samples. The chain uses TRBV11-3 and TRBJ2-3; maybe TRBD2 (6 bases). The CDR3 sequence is CASSSRDSGDTQYF. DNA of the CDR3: TGTGCCAGCAGCTCCAGGGACTCGGGGGATACGCAGTATTTT.